The entry below describes one T cell receptor (beta chain). There is no known antigen for this receptor. Qualities for individual bases were not recorded, and no much larger clone is one base off. The Quick-DNA Microprep Kit was used to extract genomic DNA from the sorted cells. Amplification of TCRbeta DNA was done with the immunoSEQ hsTCRbeta kit, following the protocol from the manufacturer. An Illumina MiSeq instrument was used to sequence the TCRbeta libraries. As for how the authors treated the data: Removing out-of-frame sequences left 2,204,828 distinct TCRbeta sequences, an average of around 70,000 per individual. Two values were used to score each individual: the count of 150 to 200 previously reported CMV-associated TCRbeta sequences and the total count of productive distinct TCRbeta sequences. A beta-binomial model was reimplemented in Python, and scikit-learn random forests with default parameters were trained on data from the US cohort. Classifier performance on the Belgian cohort was summarized as median AUC with percentile confidence intervals over 10,000 bootstrap iterations. Drawn from immuneACCESS, this table holds only the in-frame rearrangements with V and J called that TCRdb kept. Clones are partly lost; checked studies trace under half to an unresolved V gene and leave the rest unexplained. The V and J calls and clone size come from that table; D and trimming were worked out from the DNA. For this sample the table gives 25,000 or so clones, of which approximately 80% were detected only once. The top ten clonotypes cover roughly 0.98% of the sample.

This sample was included in a study of memory CD4+ T cells and cytomegalovirus serostatus (dated by TCRdb to between 2018 and 2020). Regarding the research as a whole: The cohort comprised around 35 healthy Belgian adults, 9 CMV seropositive and roughly 25 CMV seronegative. To replicate a published TCR-based CMV serostatus classifier, the researchers sequenced the CD4+ memory TCRbeta repertoires of a Belgian cohort whose cytomegalovirus serostatus was known.

The paper as a whole reports these results and caveats: CMV serostatus prediction reached a median bootstrapped AUC of 0.95 with the original framework and 0.75 to 0.92 with a US-trained random forest. Results were interpreted as suggesting that the CMV-associated TCR signature is largely present in the CD4+ memory repertoire. Of under 200 previously reported CMV-associated TCRbeta sequences, about 68 appeared in the CD4+ memory repertoires, each in one to five individuals. Only CD4+CD45RO+ memory cells were sequenced, in contrast to the original study, in which naive and memory CD4+ and CD8+ populations were covered. The original-framework classifier achieved a median bootstrapped AUC of approximately 0.95 with a 95% CI of 0.76-1.00 on the Belgian cohort.

A FACSAria II was used to sort memory CD4+ T cells, defined as single viable CD3+CD4+CD8-CD45RO+ cells. CMV serostatus was assessed using a Roche Elecsys assay, by which serum IgG against CMV pp150, pp28, p38 and p52 was detected. After thawing, total CD4+ T cells were enriched by positive selection with CD4 magnetic microbeads. The samples came from a different study that was designed specifically to examine the CD4+ T cell memory repertoire. Peripheral blood mononuclear cells were isolated and cryopreserved following standard operating procedures; serum was stored at -80 °C. Staining used CD3-PerCP (BW264/56), CD4-APC (RPA-T4), CD45RO-PE (UCHT1) and CD8-Pacific Orange (3B5) antibodies, with Sytox blue excluding non-viable cells. This sequence was found in an adult in good health and CMV-seronegative. Sample: memory CD4+ T cells from blood.

The sequenced DNA: TGTGCCAGCAGCCAAGCCGGGACGGGGGGCGACTATGGCTACACCTTC. Its translation reads: CASSQAGTGGDYGYTF. The V and J genes are TRBV4-2 and TRBJ1-2; a tentative D call is TRBD1 (6 bases match). In the germline V gene, CDR1 corresponds to LGHNA and CDR2 to YNFKEQ. Relative to germline, V is 1 base shorter and J is 3 bases shorter, with 15 bases between their ends. The CDR3 has 16 amino acids, counting the end cysteine and phenylalanine. Only the CDR3 region is kept as DNA, spanning 48 bases read in frame from base 1.